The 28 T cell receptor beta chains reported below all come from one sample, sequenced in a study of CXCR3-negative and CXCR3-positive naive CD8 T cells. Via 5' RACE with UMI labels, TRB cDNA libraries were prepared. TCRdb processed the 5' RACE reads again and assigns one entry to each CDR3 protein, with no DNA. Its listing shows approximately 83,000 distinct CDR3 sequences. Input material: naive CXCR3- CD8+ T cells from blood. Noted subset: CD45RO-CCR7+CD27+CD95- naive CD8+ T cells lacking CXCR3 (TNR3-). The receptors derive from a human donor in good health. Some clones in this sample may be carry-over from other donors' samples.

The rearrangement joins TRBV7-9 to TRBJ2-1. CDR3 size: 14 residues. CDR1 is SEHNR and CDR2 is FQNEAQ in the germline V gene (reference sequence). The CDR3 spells CASSPRMVDNEQFF.

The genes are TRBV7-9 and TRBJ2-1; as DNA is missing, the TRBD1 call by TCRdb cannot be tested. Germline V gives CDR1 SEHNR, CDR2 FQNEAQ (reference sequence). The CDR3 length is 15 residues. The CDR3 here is CASSWGGQTYNEQFF.

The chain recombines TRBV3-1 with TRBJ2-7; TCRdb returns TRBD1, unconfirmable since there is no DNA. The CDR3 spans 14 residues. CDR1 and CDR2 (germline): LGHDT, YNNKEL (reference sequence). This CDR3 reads CASSLHGATYEQYF.

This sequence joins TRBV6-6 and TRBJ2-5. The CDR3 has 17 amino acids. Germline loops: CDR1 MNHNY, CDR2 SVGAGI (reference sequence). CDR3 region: CASSYSVKGIDLETQYF.

The CDR3 reads CASSPETDNYGYTF. V and J are TRBV18 and TRBJ1-2; TCRdb names TRBD1, which stays unverified in the absence of DNA. This CDR3 is built from 14 residues. CDR1 is KGHSH and CDR2 is LQKENI in the germline V gene.

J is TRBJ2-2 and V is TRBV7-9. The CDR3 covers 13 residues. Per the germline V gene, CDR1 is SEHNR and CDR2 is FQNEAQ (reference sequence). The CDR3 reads CASSPTPTGELFF. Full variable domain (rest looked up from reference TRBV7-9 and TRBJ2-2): DTGVSQNPRHKITKRGQNVTFRCDPISEHNRLYWYRQTLGQGPEFLTYFQNEAQLEKSRLLSDRFSAERPKGSFSTLEIQRTEQGDSAMYLCASSPTPTGELFFGEGSRLTVL.

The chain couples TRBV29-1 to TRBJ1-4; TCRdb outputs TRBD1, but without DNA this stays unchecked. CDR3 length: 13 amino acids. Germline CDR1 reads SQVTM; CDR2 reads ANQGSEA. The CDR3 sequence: CSVGWGRIEKLFF.

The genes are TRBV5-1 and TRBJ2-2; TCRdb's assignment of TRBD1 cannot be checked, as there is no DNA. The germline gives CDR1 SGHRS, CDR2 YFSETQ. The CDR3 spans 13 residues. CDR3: CASSYQGPGELFF.

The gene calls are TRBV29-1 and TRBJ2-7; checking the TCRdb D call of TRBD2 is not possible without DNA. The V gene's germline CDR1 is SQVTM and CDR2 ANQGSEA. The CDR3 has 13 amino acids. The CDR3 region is CSVVSFAGDGQYF.

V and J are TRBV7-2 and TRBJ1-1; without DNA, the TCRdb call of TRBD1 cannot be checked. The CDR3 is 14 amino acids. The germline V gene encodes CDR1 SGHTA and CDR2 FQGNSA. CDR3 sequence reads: CASSLVGGASEAFF.

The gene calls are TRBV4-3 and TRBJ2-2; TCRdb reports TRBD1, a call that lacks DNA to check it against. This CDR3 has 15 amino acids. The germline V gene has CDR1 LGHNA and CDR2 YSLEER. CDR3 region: CASSQEEGASGELYF.

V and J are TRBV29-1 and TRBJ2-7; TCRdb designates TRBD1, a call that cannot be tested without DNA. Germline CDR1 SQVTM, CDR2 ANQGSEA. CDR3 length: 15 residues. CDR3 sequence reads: CSVERWAGLTYEQYF.

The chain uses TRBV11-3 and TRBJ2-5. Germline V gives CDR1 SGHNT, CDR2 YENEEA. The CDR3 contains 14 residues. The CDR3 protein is CASSEWGKQETQYF.

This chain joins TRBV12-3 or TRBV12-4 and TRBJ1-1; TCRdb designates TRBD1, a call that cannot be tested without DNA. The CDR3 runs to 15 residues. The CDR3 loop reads CASKRDRGWNTEAFF.

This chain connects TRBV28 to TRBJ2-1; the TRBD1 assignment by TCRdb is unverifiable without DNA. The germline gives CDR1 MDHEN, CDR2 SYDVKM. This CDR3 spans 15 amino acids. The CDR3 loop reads CASSILAGVYNEQFF. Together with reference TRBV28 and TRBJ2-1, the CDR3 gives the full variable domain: DVKVTQSSRYLVKRTGEKVFLECVQDMDHENMFWYRQDPGLGLRLIYFSYDVKMKEKGDIPEGYSVSREKKERFSLILESASTNQTSMYLCASSILAGVYNEQFFGPGTRLTVL.

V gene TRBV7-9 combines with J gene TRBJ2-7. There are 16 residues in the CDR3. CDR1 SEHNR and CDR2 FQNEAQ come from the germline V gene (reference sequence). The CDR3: CASSLVSSHPIYEQYF.

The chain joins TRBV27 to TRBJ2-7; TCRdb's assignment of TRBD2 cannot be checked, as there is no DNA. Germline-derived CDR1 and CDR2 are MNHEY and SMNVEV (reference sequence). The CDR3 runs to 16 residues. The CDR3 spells CASSLGQGQRPYEQYF.

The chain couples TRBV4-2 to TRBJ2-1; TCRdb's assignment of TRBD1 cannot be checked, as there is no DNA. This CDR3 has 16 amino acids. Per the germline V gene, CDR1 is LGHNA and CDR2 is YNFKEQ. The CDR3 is CASSQAQGQGYNEQFF.

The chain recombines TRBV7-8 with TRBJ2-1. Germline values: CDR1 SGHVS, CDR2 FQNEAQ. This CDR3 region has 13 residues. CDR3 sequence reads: CASSVLDYNEQFF.

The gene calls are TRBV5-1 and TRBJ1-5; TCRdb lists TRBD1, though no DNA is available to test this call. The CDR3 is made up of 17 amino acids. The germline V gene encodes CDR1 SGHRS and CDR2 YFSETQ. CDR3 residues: CASSSSPRGASNQPQHF.

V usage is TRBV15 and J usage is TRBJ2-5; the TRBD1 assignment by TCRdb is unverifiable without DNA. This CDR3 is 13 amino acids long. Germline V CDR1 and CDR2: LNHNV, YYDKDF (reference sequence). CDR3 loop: CATSAGSRETQYF. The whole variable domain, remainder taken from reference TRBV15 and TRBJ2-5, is DAMVIQNPRYQVTQFGKPVTLSCSQTLNHNVMYWYQQKSSQAPKLLFHYYDKDFNNEADTPDNFQSRRPNTSFCFLDIRSPGLGDTAMYLCATSAGSRETQYFGPGTRLLVL.

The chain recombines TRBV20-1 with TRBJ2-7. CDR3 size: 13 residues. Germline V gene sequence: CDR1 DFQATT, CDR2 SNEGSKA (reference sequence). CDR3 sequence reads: CSARLGATYEQYF.

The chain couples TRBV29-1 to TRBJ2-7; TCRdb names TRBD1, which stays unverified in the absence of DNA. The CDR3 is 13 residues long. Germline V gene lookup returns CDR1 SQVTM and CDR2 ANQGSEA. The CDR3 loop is CSVVQGNYYEQYF.

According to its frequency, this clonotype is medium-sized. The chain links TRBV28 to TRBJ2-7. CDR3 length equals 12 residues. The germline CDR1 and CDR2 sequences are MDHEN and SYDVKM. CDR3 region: CASSLGSYEQYF.

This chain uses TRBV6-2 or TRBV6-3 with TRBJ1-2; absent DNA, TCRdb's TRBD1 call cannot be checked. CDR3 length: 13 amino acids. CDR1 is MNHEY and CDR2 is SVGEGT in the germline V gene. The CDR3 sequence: CASSYPGNYGYTF.

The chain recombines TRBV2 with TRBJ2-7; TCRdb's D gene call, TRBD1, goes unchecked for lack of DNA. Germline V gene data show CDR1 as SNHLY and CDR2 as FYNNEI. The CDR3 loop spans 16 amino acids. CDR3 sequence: CASSEALRQGKGQQYF.

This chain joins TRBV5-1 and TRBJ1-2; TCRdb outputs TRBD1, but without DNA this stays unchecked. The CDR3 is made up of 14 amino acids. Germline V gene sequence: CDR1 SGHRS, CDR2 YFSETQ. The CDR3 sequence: CASSEGTGVGGYTF.

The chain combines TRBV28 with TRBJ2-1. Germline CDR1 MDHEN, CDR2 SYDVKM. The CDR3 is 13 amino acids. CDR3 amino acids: CASSSADYNEQFF.